This entry lists 11 T cell receptor beta chains sequenced from one sample in a study of technical replicates of blood from a handful of donors. Assay used: immunoSEQ multiplex PCR; TCRdb lists only in-frame clones, some missing. The repertoire holds 70,000 or so clones, approximately 89% seen once, with about 4.6% in the top ten. Sequenced input: PBMCs. The receptors were sampled from a human donor in good health. Some clones in this sample may be carry-over from other donors' samples.

V usage is TRBV20-1 and J usage is TRBJ2-1; tentatively, D is TRBD1 (5 bases). CDR3 size: 11 residues. V was shortened by 6 bases and J by 8 bases, with 11 bases between the two germline ends. Germline assignment: CDR1 DFQATT and CDR2 SNEGSKA (reference sequence). The CDR3 loop is CSAEQGDEQFF. The DNA for the CDR3 is TGCAGTGCCGAGCAGGGCGATGAGCAGTTCTTC.

The V call is TRBV9, the J call TRBJ1-5; 9 nucleotides line up with TRBD1. Per germline, CDR1 SGDLS and CDR2 YYNGEE. CDR3 size: 16 residues. The V and J ends lost 3 bases and 3 bases, in that order; junction bases with no gene match: 7. CDR3 sequence reads: CASSAGQGRDNQPQHF. The CDR3 coding sequence is TGTGCCAGCAGCGCGGGACAGGGCCGTGACAATCAGCCCCAGCATTTT.

The count of this clone is one. The chain carries TRBV9 and TRBJ1-4, with 8 bases matching TRBD1. Germline V gene lookup returns CDR1 SGDLS and CDR2 YYNGEE. The CDR3 covers 15 residues. The V gene end was trimmed by 1 base and the J gene end by 7 bases; junction bases not matched to a gene: 6. CDR3 bases: TGTGCCAGCAGCGTACAGGGGGCGCGGGCTGAAAAACTGTTTTTT. This encodes CASSVQGARAEKLFF.

This clone was counted at least ten times. The chain links TRBV30 to TRBJ1-1; the D is unclear. Between the trimmed V and J ends, which lost 0 bases and 7 bases, there was a span of 6 bases. CDR1 and CDR2 (germline): GTSNPN, SVGIG (reference sequence). The CDR3 loop spans 11 amino acids. CDR3 sequence: CAWSVSLEAFF. The CDR3 DNA reads as TGTGCCTGGAGTGTATCACTTGAAGCTTTCTTT.

The gene calls are TRBV7-2 and TRBJ2-4; 9 bases align to TRBD2. J was trimmed by 6 bases and V by 5 bases; bases with no gene match: 8. From germline, CDR1 is SGHTA and CDR2 FQGNSA. CDR3 size: 15 residues. CDR3 in DNA: TGTGCCAGCAGCATCTCTAGCGGGGAGGGAAACATTCAGTACTTC. This encodes CASSISSGEGNIQYF.

This clone was seen more than once but under ten times. This chain joins TRBV29-1 and TRBJ1-2; D might be TRBD1 (6 bases). Trimming pared 6 bases from V and 2 bases from J, leaving 13 bases between. Germline V gene data show CDR1 as SQVTM and CDR2 as ANQGSEA. This CDR3 spans 13 amino acids. The CDR3 protein is CSVKGQLNYGYTF. DNA for the CDR3: TGCAGCGTGAAAGGACAGTTGAACTATGGCTACACCTTC.

The chain recombines TRBV30 with TRBJ1-1, with 9 bases aligning to TRBD1. The CDR3 is 14 amino acids. The V segment lost 5 bases and the J segment 3 bases; nucleotides outside the gene matches: 7. CDR1 is GTSNPN and CDR2 is SVGIG in the germline V gene (reference sequence). The CDR3 DNA is TGTGCCTGGGGACAGGGGCCGCGGGACACTGAAGCTTTCTTT. It specifies CAWGQGPRDTEAFF.

This sequence joins TRBV5-4 and TRBJ1-1; the D gene is possibly TRBD1 (6 bases). V lost 6 bases and J lost 0, with 18 bases in between. Germline loops: CDR1 SGHNT, CDR2 YYREEE (reference sequence). CDR3 length: 16 residues. CDR3 DNA sequence: TGTGCCAGCACCATTCCAGGGGTGATGGTGAACACTGAAGCTTTCTTT. This translates into CASTIPGVMVNTEAFF.

J is TRBJ2-2 and V is TRBV5-5; TRBD2 aligns across 10 bases. Germline CDR1 is SGHKS and CDR2 is YYEKEE (reference sequence). This CDR3 is built from 18 residues. J lost 0 bases, V lost 0 bases, and 5 bases had no gene match. The CDR3 nucleotides are TGTGCCAGCAGCTTGGCTAGCGGGGGACCCACGAACACCGGGGAGCTGTTTTTT. It encodes CASSLASGGPTNTGELFF.

CDR3 sequence reads: CASSYSGAGYGYTF. DNA for the CDR3: TGTGCCAGCAGTTACTCGGGCGCGGGCTATGGCTACACCTTC. The rearrangement uses TRBV6-5 and TRBJ1-2, with no clear D. The CDR3 runs 14 residues. V dropped 0 bases and J dropped 4 bases, with 9 bases sitting between them. Per germline, CDR1 MNHEY and CDR2 SVGAGI.

The rearrangement uses TRBV28 and TRBJ2-7, with 9 bases lining up with TRBD1. Germline assignment: CDR1 MDHEN and CDR2 SYDVKM. J lost 2 bases, V lost 7 bases, and 6 bases had no gene match. The CDR3 has 14 residues. DNA for the CDR3: TGTGCCAGCATTGGGACAGGGTTTCCCTACGAGCAGTACTTC. Amino acids: CASIGTGFPYEQYF.